This T cell receptor beta chain was documented in a study of beta chain features in type 1 diabetes. At the level of the study: Over all samples combined, over 85,000,000 sorted cells were examined. General observations from the study: TCRB CDR3s from Type 1 diabetes patients were moderately but significantly shorter in all four CD4+ subsets.

In total, each donor contributed a single heparinised blood draw that averaged around 120 mL. Germline lookup yields CDR1 KGHSH and CDR2 LQKENI. The V gene lost 1 base and the J gene lost 5 bases, with 12 bases spanning the gap. The CDR3 runs 15 residues. Sequenced material consisted of expressed TCRB transcripts (all of the isolated RNA was reverse transcribed). Assay used: immunoSEQ multiplex PCR; TCRdb lists only in-frame clones, some missing. The sample holds roughly 350,000 clones, 9.6% seen once. This clone was seen more than once but under ten times. Its antigen is not identified. This chain joins TRBV18 and TRBJ1-5, with a tentative D call TRBD1 (6 bases). The receptor comes from a man aged 25-45 years with type 1 diabetes. Specimen: central memory CD4+ T cells from blood. Written as DNA, the CDR3 is TGTGCCAGCTCACCACTAGGGGGACGGGATCAGCCCCAGCATTTT. Protein product: CASSPLGGRDQPQHF. Full variable domain (outside the CDR3, taken from reference TRBV18 and TRBJ1-5): NAGVMQNPRHLVRRRGQEARLRCSPMKGHSHVYWYRQLPEEGLKFMVYLQKENIIDESGMPKERFSAEFPKEGPSILRIQQVVRGDSAAYFCASSPLGGRDQPQHFGDGTRLSIL.